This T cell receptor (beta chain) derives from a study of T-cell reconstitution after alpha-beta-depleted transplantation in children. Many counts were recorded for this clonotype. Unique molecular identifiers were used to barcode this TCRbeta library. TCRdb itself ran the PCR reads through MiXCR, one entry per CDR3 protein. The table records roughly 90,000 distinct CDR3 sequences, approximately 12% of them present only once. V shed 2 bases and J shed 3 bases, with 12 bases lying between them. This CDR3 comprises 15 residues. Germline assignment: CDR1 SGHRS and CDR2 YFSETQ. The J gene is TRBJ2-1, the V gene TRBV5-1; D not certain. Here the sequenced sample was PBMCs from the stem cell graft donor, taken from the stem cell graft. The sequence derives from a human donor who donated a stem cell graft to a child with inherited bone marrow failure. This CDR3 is CASSLTVAVYNEQFF. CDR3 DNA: TGCGCCAGCAGCTTAACGGTCGCCGTCTACAATGAGCAGTTCTTC.